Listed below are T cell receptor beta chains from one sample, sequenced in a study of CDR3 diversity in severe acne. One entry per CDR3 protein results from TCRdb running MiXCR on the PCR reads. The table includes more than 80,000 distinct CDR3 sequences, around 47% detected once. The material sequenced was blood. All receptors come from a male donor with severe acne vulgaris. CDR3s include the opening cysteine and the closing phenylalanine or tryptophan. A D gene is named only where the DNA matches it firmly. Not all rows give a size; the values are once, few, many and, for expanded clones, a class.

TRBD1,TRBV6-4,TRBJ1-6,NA,TGCGCCAGCAGGGACAGGGATGATTCACGCCTCCACTTT,CASRDRDDSRLHF
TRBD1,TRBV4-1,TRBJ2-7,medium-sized,TGCGCCAGCAGCCGAAACCGGGACAGCACCTACGAGCAGTACTTC,CASSRNRDSTYEQYF
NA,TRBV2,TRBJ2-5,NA,TGTGCCAGGCTCGATGCCCCCCAAGAGACCCAGTACTTC,CARLDAPQETQYF
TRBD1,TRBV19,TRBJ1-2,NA,TGTGCCAGTAGTATTGGACAGGCCGATGGCTACACCTTC,CASSIGQADGYTF
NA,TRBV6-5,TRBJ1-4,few,TGTGCCAGCAGCCCACCGACGAAGAGGGACGAAAAACTGCTTTTT,CASSPPTKRDEKLLF
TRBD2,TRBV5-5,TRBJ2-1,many,TGTGCCAGCAGCTTGCTTCGATCTAGCGGGACCCATGAGCAGTTCTTC,CASSLLRSSGTHEQFF
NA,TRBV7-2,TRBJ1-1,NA,TGTGCCAGCAGCCCCCGCGGCACAGATCCCGTCGTTGGAACTGAAGCTTTCTTT,CASSPRGTDPVVGTEAFF
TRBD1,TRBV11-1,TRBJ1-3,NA,TGTGCCAGCAGTGAGCGACAGGGTTCTGGAAACACCATACATTTT,CASSERQGSGNTIHF
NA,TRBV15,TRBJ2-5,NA,TGTGCCACCAGCAGAGATCCTGGGGCGGAGACCCAGTACTTC,CATSRDPGAETQYF
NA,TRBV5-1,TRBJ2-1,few,TGCGCCAGCAGCCCCCGGGGGCGGTCCGGTTCAAGCTCCTACAATGAGCAGTTCTTC,CASSPRGRSGSSSYNEQFF
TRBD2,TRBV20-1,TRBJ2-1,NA,TGCAGTGCTAGCGGGAGGCAGGATGAGCAGTTCTTC,CSASGRQDEQFF
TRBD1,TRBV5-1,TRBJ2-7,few,TGCGCCAGCAGCACAACGGGACAGCCCGACGAGCAGTACTTC,CASSTTGQPDEQYF
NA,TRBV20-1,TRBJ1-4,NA,TGCAGTGCTAGAGAAGGGAGGGGACGAGAAAAACTGTTTTTT,CSAREGRGREKLFF
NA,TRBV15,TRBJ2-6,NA,TGTGCCACCAGCAGAGCCCAGGTAACCTGGGCCAACGTCCTGACTTTC,CATSRAQVTWANVLTF
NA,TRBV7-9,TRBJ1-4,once,TGTGCCAGCAGCCTAACAGGCGATACTAATGAAAAACTGTTTTTT,CASSLTGDTNEKLFF
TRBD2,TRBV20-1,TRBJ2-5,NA,TGCAGTGCTACTAAAGGGACTAGCGGGAGGTTGGTCCAAGAGACCCAGTACTTC,CSATKGTSGRLVQETQYF
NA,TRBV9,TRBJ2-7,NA,TGTGCCAGCAGCTTAGGGGGAGCCTCCTACGAGCAGTACTTC,CASSLGGASYEQYF
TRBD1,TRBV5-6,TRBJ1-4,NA,TGTGCCAGCAGCGTTGTAGGACAGGAGAATGAAAAACTGTTTTTT,CASSVVGQENEKLFF
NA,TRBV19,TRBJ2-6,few,TGTGCCAGTAGCCCACCAACTTACTCTGGGGCCAACGTCCTGACTTTC,CASSPPTYSGANVLTF
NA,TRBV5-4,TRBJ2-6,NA,TGTGCCAGCAGCCCCCAAGGGCGGGTCCTCTCTGGGGCCAACGTCCTGACTTTC,CASSPQGRVLSGANVLTF
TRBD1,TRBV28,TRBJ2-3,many,TGTGCCAGCAGTTTTTCGGGGACAGCAAGTCTGACGCAGTATTTT,CASSFSGTASLTQYF
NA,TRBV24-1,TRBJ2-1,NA,NA,CATSDFCASSRTQDYNEQFF
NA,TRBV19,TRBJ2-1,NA,TGTGCCAGTAGTATCTCCCCTGGAGGGGAAGAGGTCTTC,CASSISPGGEEVF
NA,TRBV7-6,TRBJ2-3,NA,TGTGCCAGCAGCTCCCCCGGGACTAGCACAGATACGCAGTATTTT,CASSSPGTSTDTQYF
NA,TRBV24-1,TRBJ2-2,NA,TGTGCCACCAGTGATTTTACAGGGGTGAACACCGGGGGGCTGTTTTTT,CATSDFTGVNTGGLFF
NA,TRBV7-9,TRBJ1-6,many,TGTGCCAGCAGCCCAGGGAGCTCCTATAATTCACCCCTCCACTTT,CASSPGSSYNSPLHF
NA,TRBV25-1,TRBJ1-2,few,TGTGCCAGCAGTGAATTTCGACCGGAGGGGGGCTACACCTTC,CASSEFRPEGGYTF
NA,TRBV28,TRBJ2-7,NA,TGTGCCAGCTCCACCCAGGGGGGGGCCCCGTCCTACGAGCAGTACTTC,CASSTQGGAPSYEQYF
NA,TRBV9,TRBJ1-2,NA,TGTGCCAGCAGCGTGGCCGTGAATGAAGAGTTC,CASSVAVNEEF
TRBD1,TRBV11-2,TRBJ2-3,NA,TGTGCCAGCAGCCTGACCGGGACAGGGGGCGGCACAGATACGCAGTATTTT,CASSLTGTGGGTDTQYF
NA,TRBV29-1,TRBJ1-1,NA,TGCAGCGTTGAAGATCGAGGACGTATACTCAACACTGAAGCTTTCTTT,CSVEDRGRILNTEAFF
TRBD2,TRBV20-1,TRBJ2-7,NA,TGCAGTGCTCCGCCGCCGGGGGGATCGGACGAGCAGTACTTC,CSAPPPGGSDEQYF
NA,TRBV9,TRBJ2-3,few,TGTGCCAGCAGCCCCGGAGGGACAGTCACAGATACGCAGTATTTT,CASSPGGTVTDTQYF
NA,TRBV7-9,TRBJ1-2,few,TGTGCCAGCAGCTCCCCCCCTGGCTACACCTTC,CASSSPPGYTF
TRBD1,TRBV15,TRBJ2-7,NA,TGTGCCACCAGCTCAACCGGGACAGGGTACTACGAGCAGTACTTC,CATSSTGTGYYEQYF
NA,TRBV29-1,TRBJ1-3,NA,TGCAGCGTTGGAGACTCAAGGAACACCATATATTTT,CSVGDSRNTIYF
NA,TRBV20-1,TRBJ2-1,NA,TGCAGTGCTAGTGCTGGCGGGGGCGCCTACAATGAGCAGTTCTTC,CSASAGGGAYNEQFF
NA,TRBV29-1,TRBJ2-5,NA,TGCAGCGTTGAAGCCCCAACTCCGGGACGGGAGACCCAGTACTTC,CSVEAPTPGRETQYF
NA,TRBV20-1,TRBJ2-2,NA,TGCAGTGCTAGCACGGTAGACGACGGGGAGCTGTTTTTT,CSASTVDDGELFF
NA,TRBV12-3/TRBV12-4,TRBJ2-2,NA,TGCGCCACTATCACCCGATACGCGACGAACGCCGGGGAGCTGTTTTTT,CATITRYATNAGELFF
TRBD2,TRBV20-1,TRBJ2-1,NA,TGCAGTGCTAGAGGCGCTAGCGGGAGGGAGGTAGATGAGCAGTTCTTC,CSARGASGREVDEQFF
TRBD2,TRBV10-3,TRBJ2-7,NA,TGTGCCATCAGTTATCCGGGACTAGCGGGAGTGGGCTACGAGCAGTACTTC,CAISYPGLAGVGYEQYF
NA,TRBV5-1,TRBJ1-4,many,TGCGCCAGCAGCTCCGACGGCGGACTTAAAGAAAAACTGTTTTTT,CASSSDGGLKEKLFF
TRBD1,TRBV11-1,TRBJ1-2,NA,TGTGCCAGCAGCTTAGGGACAGGGCTAAACTATGGCTACACCTTC,CASSLGTGLNYGYTF
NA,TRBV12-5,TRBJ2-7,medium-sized,TGTGCTAGTGCCATGACCCCCTACGAGCAGTACTTC,CASAMTPYEQYF
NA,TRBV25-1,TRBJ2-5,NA,TGTGCCAGCAGTGATGGGCAGGGGGAGACCCAGTACTTC,CASSDGQGETQYF
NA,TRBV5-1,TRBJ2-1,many,TGCGCCAGCAGCGGCAGGCTTAGCTCCTACAATGAGCAGTTCTTC,CASSGRLSSYNEQFF
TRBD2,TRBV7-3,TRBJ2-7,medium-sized,TGTGCCAGCAGCACCAATAGCGGGACTTACGAGCAGTACTTC,CASSTNSGTYEQYF
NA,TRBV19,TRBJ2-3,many,TGTGCCAGTAGTATAGTTGGGCCAGGTGGTGAGGAGTATTTT,CASSIVGPGGEEYF
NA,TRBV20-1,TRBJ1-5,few,TGCAGTGCTTCCCAGGGATTTAGCAATCAGCCCCAGCATTTT,CSASQGFSNQPQHF
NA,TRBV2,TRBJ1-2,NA,TGTGCCAGCAGGGCCCTTCCCGGGGCGACACAAGACTATGGCTACACCTTC,CASRALPGATQDYGYTF
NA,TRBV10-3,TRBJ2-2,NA,TGTGCCATCAGTTCCGACAGTTTCGCGAACACCGGGGAGCTGTTTTTT,CAISSDSFANTGELFF
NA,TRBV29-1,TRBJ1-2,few,TGCAGCGTTGCGGGGGATGGGCCTGACTATGGCTACACCTTC,CSVAGDGPDYGYTF
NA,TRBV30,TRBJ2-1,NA,TGTGCCTGGAGTGTACTATCAGGGGCCGATGACCAGTTCTTC,CAWSVLSGADDQFF
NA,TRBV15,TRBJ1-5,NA,TGTGCCACCAGCAGCTCGTACAGGAACCAGCCCCAGCATTTT,CATSSSYRNQPQHF
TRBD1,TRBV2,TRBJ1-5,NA,TGTGCCAGCAGTAGACAGGGGGTCAATCAGCCCCAGCATTTT,CASSRQGVNQPQHF
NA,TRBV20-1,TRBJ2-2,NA,TGCAGTGCTAGAGGGGGCAGGACCGGGGAGCTGTTTTTT,CSARGGRTGELFF
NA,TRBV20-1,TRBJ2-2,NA,TGCAGTGCTAGACTAGACGGGGAGCTGTTTTTT,CSARLDGELFF
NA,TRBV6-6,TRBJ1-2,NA,TGTGCCAGCAGTTACAAAAAGTGGGGCTACACCTTC,CASSYKKWGYTF